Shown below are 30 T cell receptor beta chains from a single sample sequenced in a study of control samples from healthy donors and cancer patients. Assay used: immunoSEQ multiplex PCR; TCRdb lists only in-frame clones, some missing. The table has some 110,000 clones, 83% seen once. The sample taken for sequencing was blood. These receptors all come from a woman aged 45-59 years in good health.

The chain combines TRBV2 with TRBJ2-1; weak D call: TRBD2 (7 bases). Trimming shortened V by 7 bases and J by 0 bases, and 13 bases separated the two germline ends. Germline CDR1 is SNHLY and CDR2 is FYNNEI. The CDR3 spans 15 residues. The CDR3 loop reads CASKRGASSYNEQFF. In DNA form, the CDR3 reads TGTGCCAGCAAACGGGGGGCCAGCTCCTACAATGAGCAGTTCTTC.

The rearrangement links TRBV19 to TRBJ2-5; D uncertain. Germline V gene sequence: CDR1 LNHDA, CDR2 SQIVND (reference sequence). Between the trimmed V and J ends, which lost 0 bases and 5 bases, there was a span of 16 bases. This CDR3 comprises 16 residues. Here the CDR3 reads CASSIDRVGGRETQYF. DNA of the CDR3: TGTGCCAGTAGTATAGATAGAGTCGGCGGACGGGAGACCCAGTACTTC.

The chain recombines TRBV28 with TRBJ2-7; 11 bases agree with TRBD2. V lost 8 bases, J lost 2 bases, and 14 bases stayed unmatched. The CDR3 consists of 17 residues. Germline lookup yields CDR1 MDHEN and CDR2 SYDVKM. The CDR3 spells CASLDLSSGGFPYEQYF. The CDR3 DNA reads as TGTGCCAGCCTCGATTTATCTAGCGGGGGGTTTCCCTACGAGCAGTACTTC.

The CDR3 region is CASSLVTGQGLWEQYF. For the CDR3, the DNA is TGTGCCAGCAGCTTAGTGACAGGACAGGGTCTATGGGAGCAGTACTTC. The chain joins TRBV7-2 to TRBJ2-7; TRBD1 aligns across 8 bases. The length of the CDR3 is 16 residues. The germline CDR1 and CDR2 sequences are SGHTA and FQGNSA. Trimming cost V 1 base and J 7 bases; bases outside gene matches: 12.

The CDR3 loop is CASSLGGGLHTIYF. CDR3 in DNA: TGTGCCAGCAGCTTAGGCGGAGGGTTGCACACCATATATTTT. This chain uses TRBV7-2 with TRBJ1-3; no reliable D call. V was clipped by 1 base and J by 8 bases, with 12 bases between them. CDR3 size: 14 residues. CDR1 is SGHTA, CDR2 FQGNSA, per germline. The variable domain in full, with the rest retrieved from reference TRBV7-2 and TRBJ1-3, is GAGVSQSPSNKVTEKGKDVELRCDPISGHTALYWYRQSLGQGLEFLIYFQGNSAPDKSGLPSDRFSAERTGGSVSTLTIQRTQQEDSAVYLCASSLGGGLHTIYFGEGSWLTVV.

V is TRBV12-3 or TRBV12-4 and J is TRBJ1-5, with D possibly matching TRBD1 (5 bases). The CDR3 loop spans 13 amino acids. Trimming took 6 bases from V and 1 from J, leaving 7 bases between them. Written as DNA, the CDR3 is TGTGCCAGCAGACGGACAAGCAATCAGCCCCAGCATTTT. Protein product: CASRRTSNQPQHF.

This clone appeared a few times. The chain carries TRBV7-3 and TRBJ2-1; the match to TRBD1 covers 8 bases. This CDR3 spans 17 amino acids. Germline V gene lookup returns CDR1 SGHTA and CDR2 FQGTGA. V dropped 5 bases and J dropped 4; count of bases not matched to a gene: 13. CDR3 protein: CASSPRGRADSYNEQFF. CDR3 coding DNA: TGTGCCAGCAGCCCCAGGGGGCGGGCAGATTCGTACAATGAGCAGTTCTTC.

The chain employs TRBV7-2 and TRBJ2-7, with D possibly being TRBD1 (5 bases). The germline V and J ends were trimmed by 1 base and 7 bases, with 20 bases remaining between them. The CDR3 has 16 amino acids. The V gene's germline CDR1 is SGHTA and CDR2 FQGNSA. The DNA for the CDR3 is TGTGCCAGCAGCTTAGGTCCGAGACAGCAGGGTTCAGAGCAGTACTTC. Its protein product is CASSLGPRQQGSEQYF.

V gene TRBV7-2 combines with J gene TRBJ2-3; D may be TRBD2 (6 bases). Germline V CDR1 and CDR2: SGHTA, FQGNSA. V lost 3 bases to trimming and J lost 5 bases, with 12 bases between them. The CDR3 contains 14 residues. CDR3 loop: CASSLTGARDTQYF. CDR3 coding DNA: TGTGCCAGCAGCTTGACGGGAGCAAGAGATACGCAGTATTTT.

The CDR3: CASSPGTAYNEQFF. The CDR3 DNA follows: TGTGCCAGCTCACCCGGGACAGCTTACAATGAGCAGTTCTTC. The chain couples TRBV18 to TRBJ2-1; 7 bases map to TRBD1. The CDR3 length is 14 residues. After removal of 3 bases from V and 4 bases from J, the junction contained 3 bases not matched to a gene. The germline gives CDR1 KGHSH, CDR2 LQKENI.

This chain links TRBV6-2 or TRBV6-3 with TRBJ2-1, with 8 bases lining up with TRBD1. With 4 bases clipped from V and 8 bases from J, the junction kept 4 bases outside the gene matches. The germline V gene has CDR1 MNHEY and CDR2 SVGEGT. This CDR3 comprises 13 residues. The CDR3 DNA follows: TGTGCCAGCAGTTTAGACAGGGGCTATGAGCAGTTCTTC. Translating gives CASSLDRGYEQFF.

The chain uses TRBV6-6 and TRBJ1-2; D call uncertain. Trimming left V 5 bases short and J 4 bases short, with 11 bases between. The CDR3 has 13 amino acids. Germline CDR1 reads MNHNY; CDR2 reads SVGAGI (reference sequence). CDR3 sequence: CASSLTEIYGYTF. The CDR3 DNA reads TGTGCCAGCAGTCTAACGGAGATCTATGGCTACACCTTC.

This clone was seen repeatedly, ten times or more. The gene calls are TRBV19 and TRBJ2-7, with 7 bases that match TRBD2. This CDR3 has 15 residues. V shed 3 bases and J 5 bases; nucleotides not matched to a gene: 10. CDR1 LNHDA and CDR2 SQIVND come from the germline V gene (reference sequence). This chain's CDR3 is CASSMFGASGDEQYF. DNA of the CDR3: TGTGCCAGTAGTATGTTTGGGGCTAGCGGTGACGAGCAGTACTTC.

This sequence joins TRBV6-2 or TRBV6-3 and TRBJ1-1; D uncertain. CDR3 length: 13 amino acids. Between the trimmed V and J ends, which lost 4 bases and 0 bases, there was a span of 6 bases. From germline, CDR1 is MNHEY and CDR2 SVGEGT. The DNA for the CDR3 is TGTGCCAGCAGTTTTCCACTGAACACTGAAGCTTTCTTT. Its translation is CASSFPLNTEAFF.

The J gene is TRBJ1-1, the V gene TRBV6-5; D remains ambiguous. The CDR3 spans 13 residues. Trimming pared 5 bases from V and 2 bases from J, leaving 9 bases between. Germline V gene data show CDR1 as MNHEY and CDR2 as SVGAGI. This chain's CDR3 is CASSPDFNTEAFF. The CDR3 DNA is TGTGCCAGCAGTCCGGACTTTAACACTGAAGCTTTCTTT.

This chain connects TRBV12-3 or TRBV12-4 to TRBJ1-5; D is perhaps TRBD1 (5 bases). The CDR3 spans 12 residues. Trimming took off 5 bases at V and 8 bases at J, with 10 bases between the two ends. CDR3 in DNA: TGTGCCAGCAGTGGGGCGAATAAGCCCCAGCATTTT. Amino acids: CASSGANKPQHF.

The CDR3 DNA reads TGTGCCACCAGTGATCCGCGGACTAGCGGGGTCCGGGTCCAGCAGTTCTTC. It is translated as CATSDPRTSGVRVQQFF. V and J are TRBV24-1 and TRBJ2-1; TRBD2 matches 12 bases. Germline lookup yields CDR1 KGHDR and CDR2 SFDVKD. The CDR3 is 17 residues long. Trimming at V came to 3 bases and at J to 11 bases, leaving 13 bases not matched to a gene.

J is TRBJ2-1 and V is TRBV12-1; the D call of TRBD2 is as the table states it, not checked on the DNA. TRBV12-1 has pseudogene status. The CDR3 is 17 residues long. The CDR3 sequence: CASSFASLATSYNEQFF. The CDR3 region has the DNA TGTGCCAGCAGCTTTGCTTCGCTAGCGACCTCCTACAATGAGCAGTTCTTC.

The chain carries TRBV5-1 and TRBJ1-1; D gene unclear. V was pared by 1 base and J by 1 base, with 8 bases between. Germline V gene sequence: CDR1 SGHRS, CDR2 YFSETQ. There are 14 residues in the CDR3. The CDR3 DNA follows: TGCGCCAGCAGCTTGTCCTGGAAGAACACTGAAGCTTTCTTT. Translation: CASSLSWKNTEAFF.

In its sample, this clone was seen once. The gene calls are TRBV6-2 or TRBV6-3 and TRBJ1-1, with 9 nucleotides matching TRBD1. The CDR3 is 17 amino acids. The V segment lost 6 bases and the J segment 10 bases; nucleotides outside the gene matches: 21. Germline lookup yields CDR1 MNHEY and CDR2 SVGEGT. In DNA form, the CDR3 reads TGTGCCAGCAGCCCTCAAACCTCCGGGACAGGGTTTTTTACAGCTTTCTTT. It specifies CASSPQTSGTGFFTAFF.

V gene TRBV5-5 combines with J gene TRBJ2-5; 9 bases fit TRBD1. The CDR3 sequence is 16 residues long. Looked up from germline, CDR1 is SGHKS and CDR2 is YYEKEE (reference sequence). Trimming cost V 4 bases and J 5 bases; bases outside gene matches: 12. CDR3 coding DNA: TGTGCCAGCAGCCTGGGACAGGGCGGCGTTAGGGAGACCCAGTACTTC. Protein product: CASSLGQGGVRETQYF.

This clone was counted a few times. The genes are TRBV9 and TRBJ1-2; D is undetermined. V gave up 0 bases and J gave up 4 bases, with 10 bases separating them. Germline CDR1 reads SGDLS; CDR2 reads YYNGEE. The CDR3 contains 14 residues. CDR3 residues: CASSVDPSSYGYTF. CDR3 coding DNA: TGTGCCAGCAGCGTAGACCCCTCCAGCTATGGCTACACCTTC.

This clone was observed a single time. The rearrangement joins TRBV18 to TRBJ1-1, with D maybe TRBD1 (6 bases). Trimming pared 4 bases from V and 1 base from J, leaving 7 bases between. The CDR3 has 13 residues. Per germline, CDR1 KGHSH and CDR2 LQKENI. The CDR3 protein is CASSQGGNTEAFF. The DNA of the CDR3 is TGTGCCAGCTCACAAGGGGGGAACACTGAAGCTTTCTTT.

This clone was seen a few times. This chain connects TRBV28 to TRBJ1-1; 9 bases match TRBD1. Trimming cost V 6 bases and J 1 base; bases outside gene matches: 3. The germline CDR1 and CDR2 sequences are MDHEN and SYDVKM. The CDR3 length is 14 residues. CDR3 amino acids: CASRAQGANTEAFF. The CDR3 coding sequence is TGTGCCAGCAGGGCACAGGGGGCGAACACTGAAGCTTTCTTT.

In DNA, the CDR3 is TGCGCCAGCAGCAAGGGACAGGGATTGACCGGGGAGCTGTTTTTT. Translating gives CASSKGQGLTGELFF. The chain combines TRBV5-1 with TRBJ2-2; 9 bases align to TRBD1. CDR3 length: 15 residues. With V trimmed by 4 bases and J by 5 bases, 6 bases remained unmatched. Germline values: CDR1 SGHRS, CDR2 YFSETQ.

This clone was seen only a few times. The DNA for the CDR3 is TGTGCCAGCTCACCCCGGACCCGATCGAGCTCTGGAAACACCATATATTTT. This gives the protein CASSPRTRSSSGNTIYF. The chain couples TRBV18 to TRBJ1-3; D is unclear. The germline V gene encodes CDR1 KGHSH and CDR2 LQKENI. The CDR3 has 17 amino acids. Trimming stripped 3 bases from V and 0 bases from J, with 15 bases between.

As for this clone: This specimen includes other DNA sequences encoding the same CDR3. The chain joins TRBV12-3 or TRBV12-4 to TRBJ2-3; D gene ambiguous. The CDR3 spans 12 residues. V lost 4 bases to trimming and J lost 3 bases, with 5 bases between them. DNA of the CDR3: TGTGCCAGCAGTTCCTCAACAGATACGCAGTATTTT. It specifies CASSSSTDTQYF.

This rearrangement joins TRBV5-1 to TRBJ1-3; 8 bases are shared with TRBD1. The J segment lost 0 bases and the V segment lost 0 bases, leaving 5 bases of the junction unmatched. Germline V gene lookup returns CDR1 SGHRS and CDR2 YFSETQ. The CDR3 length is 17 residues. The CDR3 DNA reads TGCGCCAGCAGCTTGGCAGGGGGCTCTAGCTCTGGAAACACCATATATTTT. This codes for CASSLAGGSSSGNTIYF.

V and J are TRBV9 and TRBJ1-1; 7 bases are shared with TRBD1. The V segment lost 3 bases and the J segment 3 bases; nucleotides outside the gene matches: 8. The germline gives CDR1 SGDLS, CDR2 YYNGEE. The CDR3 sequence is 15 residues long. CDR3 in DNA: TGTGCCAGCAGCGGCCGACAGGGAGAGGACACTGAAGCTTTCTTT. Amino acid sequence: CASSGRQGEDTEAFF.

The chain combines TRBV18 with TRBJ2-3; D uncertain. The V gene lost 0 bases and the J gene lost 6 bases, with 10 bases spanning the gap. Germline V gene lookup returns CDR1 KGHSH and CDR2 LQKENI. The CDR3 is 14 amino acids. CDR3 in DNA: TGTGCCAGCTCACCACCGTTAGCTTTGGATACGCAGTATTTT. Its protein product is CASSPPLALDTQYF.